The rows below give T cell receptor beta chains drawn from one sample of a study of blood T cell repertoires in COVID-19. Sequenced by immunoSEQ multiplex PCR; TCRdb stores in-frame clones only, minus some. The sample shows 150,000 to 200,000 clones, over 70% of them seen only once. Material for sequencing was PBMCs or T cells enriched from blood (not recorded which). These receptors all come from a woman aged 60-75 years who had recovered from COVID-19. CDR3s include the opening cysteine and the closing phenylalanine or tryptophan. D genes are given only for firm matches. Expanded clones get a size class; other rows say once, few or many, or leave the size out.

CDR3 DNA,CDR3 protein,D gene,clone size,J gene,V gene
TGTGCCATCAGTGAGTCCAGGACCGGGGAGCTGTTTTTT,CAISESRTGELFF,-,-,TRBJ2-2,TRBV10-3
TGTGCCAGCAGCCCCCGCCTTGGGCGGGAGGTAGGGGATACGCAGTATTTT,CASSPRLGREVGDTQYF,TRBD2,-,TRBJ2-3,TRBV9
TGTGCCAGCAGCTTACAGGGGATCACTGAAGCTTTCTTT,CASSLQGITEAFF,-,-,TRBJ1-1,TRBV7-9
TGTGCCAGCAGCTTAGGACAATACAATGAGCAGTTCTTC,CASSLGQYNEQFF,-,-,TRBJ2-1,TRBV11-2
TGTGCCAGCAGTGAACGTCCGCCAGGGTTGAATTCACCCCTCCACTTT,CASSERPPGLNSPLHF,-,-,TRBJ1-6,TRBV2
TGTGCCAGCAGCCAGCAGACTAGCGGGGGGTCGACAGATACGCAGTATTTT,CASSQQTSGGSTDTQYF,TRBD2,-,TRBJ2-3,TRBV4-2
TGTGCCAGCTCACCCCCACTAGCCCCATACGAGCAGTACTTC,CASSPPLAPYEQYF,-,-,TRBJ2-7,TRBV18
TGTGCCAGTAGTATAGTTCTCTTTGGGACAGGGAGGCACGAGCAGTACTTC,CASSIVLFGTGRHEQYF,TRBD1,-,TRBJ2-7,TRBV19
TGTGCCAGCAGTGACATCCCAGATACGCAGTATTTT,CASSDIPDTQYF,-,-,TRBJ2-3,TRBV6-1
TGTGCCAGCAGCCCAACGTCCTGGGCCCTCTGTTTC,CASSPTSWALCF,-,-,TRBJ2-6,TRBV11-2
TGTGCCAGCAGTTCACCGGACATCAAACGCTCCTACGAGCAGTACTTC,CASSSPDIKRSYEQYF,-,-,TRBJ2-7,TRBV6-6
TGCGCCACCAACCGACCGGGGGGTGGGGCTGAAGCTTTCTTT,CATNRPGGGAEAFF,-,-,TRBJ1-1,TRBV4-1
TGTGCCAGCAGCCAAGTACGGCGGGGGTACAATGAGCAGTTCTTC,CASSQVRRGYNEQFF,TRBD2,-,TRBJ2-1,TRBV3-1/TRBV3-2
TGTGCCAGCAGCTTCTCCGGTAGTAACGGTAATGAGCAGTTCTTC,CASSFSGSNGNEQFF,-,-,TRBJ2-1,TRBV9
TGTGCCAGCAGTCCCCTCACTGTGGCGGTGAGGGCAGATACGCAGTATTTT,CASSPLTVAVRADTQYF,-,-,TRBJ2-3,TRBV6-6
TGTGCCATCAGTGAGTCGGACCTAACAGGGTACACTGAAGCTTTCTTT,CAISESDLTGYTEAFF,-,once,TRBJ1-1,TRBV10-3
TGCGCCAGCAGCTTGAACGGGGGAGCGGAGACCCAGTACTTC,CASSLNGGAETQYF,-,-,TRBJ2-5,TRBV5-1
TGCGCCAGCAGGAATGCCCCCGGGACAGGGGACGAGCAGTACTTC,CASRNAPGTGDEQYF,TRBD1,few,TRBJ2-7,TRBV5-1
TGTGCCAGTAGTATGGGGCCGCTGGGTGAGCAGTTCTTC,CASSMGPLGEQFF,-,-,TRBJ2-1,TRBV19
TGTGCCAGCAGCTTGAGGGCGGGGAGGCCTGAAGCTTTCTTT,CASSLRAGRPEAFF,-,-,TRBJ1-1,TRBV5-6
TGTGCCAGCAGCACTTCCCCCGGGACAGGGGGCTTGGACACCTTC,CASSTSPGTGGLDTF,TRBD1,-,TRBJ1-2,TRBV7-9
TGCGCCAGCAGCTTGGGGGCAGGAGGAGATTCACCCCTCCACTTT,CASSLGAGGDSPLHF,-,once,TRBJ1-6,TRBV5-1
TGCGCCAGCAGCCAACCTTATACAGATACGCAGTATTTT,CASSQPYTDTQYF,-,-,TRBJ2-3,TRBV4-1
TGTGCCAGCAGCAAAGTGGAGGGGACAGACAATCAGCCCCAGCATTTT,CASSKVEGTDNQPQHF,-,-,TRBJ1-5,TRBV21-1
TGTGCCGAGGGGGTTGGAAACACCATATATTTT,CAEGVGNTIYF,-,-,TRBJ1-3,TRBV7-9
TGTGCCACCAGCAGACCCGGGACTAGCGGAACGCAGTATTTT,CATSRPGTSGTQYF,TRBD2,-,TRBJ2-3,TRBV15
TGTGCCAGCAGCTTGGGTACAGGGGGTGAGGAAAAACTGTTTTTT,CASSLGTGGEEKLFF,TRBD1,-,TRBJ1-4,TRBV7-9
TGTGCCAGTAGTATATCGGACAGATTTATCGGTAATCAGCCCCAGCATTTT,CASSISDRFIGNQPQHF,-,-,TRBJ1-5,TRBV19